The clone carrying this T cell receptor (beta chain) was counted many times. Its antigen is currently unknown. This CDR3 contains 20 residues. The V gene end was trimmed by 2 bases and the J gene end by 3 bases; junction bases not matched to a gene: 15. Germline CDR1 is SGHVS and CDR2 is FNYEAQ. TCRdb re-called the reads with MiXCR, one entry per CDR3 protein. The sample lists roughly 500,000 distinct CDR3 sequences; approximately 16% were seen once. This entry belongs to a study of T cell repertoires in cytomegalovirus infection. Study information: Matching HLA type and CMV infection were both indicated by public TCR beta signatures.

Study results and limitations: Totalled public TCR beta family frequency picked out people who carried CMV plus the relevant HLA. CMV-specific HLA-C-restricted TCR beta clonotypes dominated the ex vivo response.

Sample: CD8+ T cells from PBMCs. The sequence was collected from a human donor in good health (CMV status not recorded). Some clones in this sample may be carry-over from other donors' samples. The V and J genes are TRBV7-6 and TRBJ2-2; TRBD2 matches 10 bases. CDR3 DNA sequence: TGTGCCAGCAGCTTACTAGCGGGAGCCCACTTCAAAACCTACACCGGGGAGCTGTTTTTT. This encodes CASSLLAGAHFKTYTGELFF.